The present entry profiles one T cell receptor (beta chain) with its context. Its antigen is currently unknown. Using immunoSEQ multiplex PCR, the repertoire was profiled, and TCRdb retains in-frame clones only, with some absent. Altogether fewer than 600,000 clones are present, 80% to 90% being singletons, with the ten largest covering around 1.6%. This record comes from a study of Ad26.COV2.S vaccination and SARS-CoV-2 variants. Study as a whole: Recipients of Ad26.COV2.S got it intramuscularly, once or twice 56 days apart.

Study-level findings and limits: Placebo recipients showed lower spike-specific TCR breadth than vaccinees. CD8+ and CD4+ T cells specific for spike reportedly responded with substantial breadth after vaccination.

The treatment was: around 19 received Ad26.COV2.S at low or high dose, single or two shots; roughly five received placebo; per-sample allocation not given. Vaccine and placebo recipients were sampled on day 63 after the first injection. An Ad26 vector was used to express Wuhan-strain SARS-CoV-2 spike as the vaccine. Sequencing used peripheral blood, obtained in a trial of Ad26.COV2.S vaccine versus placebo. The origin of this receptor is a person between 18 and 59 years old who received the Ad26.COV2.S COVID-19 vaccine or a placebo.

Written as DNA, the CDR3 is TGTGCCAGCTCATGGGACAGGGGGAACACTGAAGCTTTCTTT. Translation gives CASSWDRGNTEAFF. V usage is TRBV18 and J usage is TRBJ1-1, with 10 nucleotides matching TRBD1. J was trimmed by 1 base and V by 5 bases; bases with no gene match: 1. Germline-derived CDR1 and CDR2 are KGHSH and LQKENI. The CDR3 totals 14 residues.